The clone carrying this T cell receptor beta chain was counted ten times or more. The team produced cDNA through 5'RACE using 10-nucleotide random UMIs. TCRdb re-analysed the 5' RACE reads in MiXCR, keeping a single row per CDR3 protein. In the table there are about 74,000 distinct CDR3 sequences, roughly 5.5% of which are singletons. This entry is derived from a study of neurological immune-mediated disorders. Libraries used 2 million unsorted PBMCs kept frozen in RNAlater. Sequenced material: PBMCs. The receptor was isolated from a man in his late teens or twenties with multiple sclerosis.

The CDR3: CASSLGLANNEQFF. The CDR3, as DNA: TGTGCCAGCAGCTTGGGACTAGCAAACAATGAGCAGTTCTTC. This chain joins TRBV7-2 and TRBJ2-1, with 9 bases that match TRBD2. V shed 3 bases, J shed 5 bases, and the junction held 2 bases outside the gene matches. Germline values: CDR1 SGHTA, CDR2 FQGNSA. CDR3 length: 14 residues.